The 18 T cell receptor beta chains listed next were all sequenced from one sample in a study of blood T cells in healthy people across ages. With a J-beta primer mix and a sample-barcoded 5' primer, a second PCR ran about 6 to 11 cycles. TCRdb itself ran the 5' RACE reads through MiXCR, one entry per CDR3 protein. The profile shows approximately 770,000 distinct CDR3 sequences, roughly 60% of them singletons. Sequenced: blood. These receptors originate from a man aged 25 to 40 in good health.

The chain recombines TRBV5-5 with TRBJ1-2; maybe TRBD1 (6 bases). Trimming cost V 4 bases and J 5 bases, with 21 bases left between them. Per germline, CDR1 SGHKS and CDR2 YYEKEE (reference sequence). The CDR3 totals 16 residues. CDR3: CASSPGWTVDRYGYTF. The DNA of the CDR3 is TGTGCCAGCAGCCCCGGATGGACAGTAGACCGGTATGGCTACACCTTC. Looking up the rest from reference TRBV5-5 and TRBJ1-2 gives the full variable domain: DAGVTQSPTHLIKTRGQQVTLRCSPISGHKSVSWYQQVLGQGPQFIFQYYEKEERGRGNFPDRFSARQFPNYSSELNVNALLLGDSALYLCASSPGWTVDRYGYTFGSGTRLTVV.

The rearrangement links TRBV7-6 to TRBJ1-1; D is ambiguous. The CDR3 spans 13 residues. V was cut by 4 bases and J by 0 bases, with 6 bases left in between. Germline V gene data show CDR1 as SGHVS and CDR2 as FNYEAQ. CDR3 coding DNA: TGTGCCAGCAGCTCATCGATGAACACTGAAGCTTTCTTT. Translating it yields CASSSSMNTEAFF.

The table lists this clonotype with a few counts. This chain joins TRBV12-3 or TRBV12-4 and TRBJ2-3; D unresolved. Trimming took 5 bases from V and 2 from J, leaving 8 bases between them. The CDR3 runs to 13 residues. The CDR3 loop is CASSRTSTDTQYF. The CDR3 DNA reads as TGTGCCAGCAGTCGGACGTCCACAGATACGCAGTATTTT.

This clonotype was detected a few times. The V and J genes are TRBV27 and TRBJ2-5, with D perhaps matching TRBD2 (6 bases). Trimming shortened V by 3 bases and J by 4 bases, and 18 bases separated the two germline ends. Per the germline V gene, CDR1 is MNHEY and CDR2 is SMNVEV (reference sequence). The CDR3 extends over 16 amino acids. CDR3 in amino acids: CASSFGGTVFGETQYF. The DNA of the CDR3 is TGTGCCAGCAGTTTCGGGGGTACTGTATTCGGAGAGACCCAGTACTTC.

This clonotype is a singleton in its sample. This chain uses TRBV2 with TRBJ2-4, with D tentatively TRBD1 or TRBD2 (5 bases each). Germline-derived CDR1 and CDR2 are SNHLY and FYNNEI. Deletions cut 6 bases from V and 2 bases from J, with 17 bases between. The CDR3 loop spans 16 amino acids. The CDR3 DNA follows: TGTGCCAGCAGAAAAGTTGGGGGTGGAACCAAAAACATTCAGTACTTC. It codes for CASRKVGGGTKNIQYF.

The CDR3 sequence: CASTAGIDGNEQYF. Written as DNA, the CDR3 is TGCGCCAGCACCGCCGGGATAGACGGGAACGAGCAGTACTTC. V usage is TRBV5-1 and J usage is TRBJ2-7, with a weak D call TRBD2 (5 bases). V was cut by 6 bases and J by 5 bases, with 18 bases left in between. CDR1 is SGHRS and CDR2 is YFSETQ in the germline V gene. The CDR3 contains 14 residues.

This chain links TRBV10-3 with TRBJ1-5; maybe TRBD1 (5 bases). V dropped 6 bases and J dropped 5 bases, with 14 bases sitting between them. The V gene's germline CDR1 is ENHRY and CDR2 SYGVKD. CDR3 length: 14 amino acids. CDR3 DNA sequence: TGTGCCATCAGCCGCCAGGGTCGGGATCAGCCCCAGCATTTT. Protein sequence: CAISRQGRDQPQHF.

This clonotype was seen only a few times. The CDR3 loop is CASSHRGSEQYF. Written as DNA, the CDR3 is TGTGCCAGCAGTCACCGGGGTTCCGAGCAGTACTTC. The rearrangement uses TRBV6-2 or TRBV6-3 and TRBJ2-4; a possible D gene is TRBD2 (5 bases). With the DNA end fitting TRBJ2-7 better, the J assignment may be wrong. The CDR3 totals 12 residues. Germline CDR1 is MNHEY and CDR2 is SVGEGT.

To note about this clonotype: With a much larger clone just one base away, this may be a read error. The chain is built from TRBV13 and TRBJ1-1, with D perhaps TRBD1 (6 bases). The CDR3 extends over 14 amino acids. CDR1 is PRHDT and CDR2 is FYEKMQ in the germline V gene (reference sequence). With 5 bases removed from V and 3 bases from J, the gap between germline ends came to 13 bases. CDR3 sequence reads: CASSVPGAYTEAFF. CDR3 in DNA: TGTGCCAGCAGCGTGCCAGGGGCCTACACTGAAGCTTTCTTT.

The chain carries TRBV27 and TRBJ2-6; D not certain. Per germline, CDR1 MNHEY and CDR2 SMNVEV (reference sequence). Trimming removed 10 bases at V and 1 base at J, with 11 bases between. CDR3 length equals 14 residues. CDR3 amino acids: CATMLASGANVLTF. DNA for the CDR3: TGTGCCACGATGCTCGCGTCTGGGGCCAACGTCCTGACTTTC.

The chain couples TRBV7-9 to TRBJ2-7; D gene unclear. The length of the CDR3 is 16 residues. The ends were cut back, 4 bases at V and 4 bases at J, with 20 bases in the middle. The V gene's germline CDR1 is SEHNR and CDR2 FQNEAQ (reference sequence). CDR3 bases: TGTGCCAGCAGCTCCACCTCGCAAGGGAATAGGTACGAGCAGTACTTC. Its protein is CASSSTSQGNRYEQYF.

The rearrangement links TRBV7-8 to TRBJ2-7, with 9 positions matching TRBD1. The V gene's germline CDR1 is SGHVS and CDR2 FQNEAQ. V lost 2 bases to trimming and J lost 2 bases; unmatched junction nucleotides: 4. The CDR3 consists of 15 residues. The CDR3, as DNA: TGTGCCAGCAGCTTACCGGACAGGGGAGCCTACGAGCAGTACTTC. This sequence encodes CASSLPDRGAYEQYF.

The rearrangement uses TRBV11-2 and TRBJ2-4; D possibly matches TRBD1 or TRBD2 (6 bases each). The J call may be mistaken, given a closer DNA end match to TRBJ2-7. CDR1 SGHAT and CDR2 FQNNGV come from the germline V gene. CDR3 length: 12 residues. The CDR3 protein is CASRPGGGEQYF. The CDR3 coding sequence is TGTGCCAGCAGGCCAGGAGGGGGCGAGCAGTACTTC.

The gene calls are TRBV10-3 and TRBJ2-4; D is ambiguous. The J call may be faulty, since TRBJ2-7 better matches the DNA end. The germline V gene encodes CDR1 ENHRY and CDR2 SYGVKD. CDR3 length equals 12 residues. The CDR3 region is CATIGHVDEQYF. CDR3 in DNA: TGTGCCACCATCGGCCACGTGGACGAGCAGTACTTC.

At least ten counts were recorded for this clonotype. The rearrangement joins TRBV5-1 to TRBJ2-3; D is ambiguous. The CDR3 is 14 residues long. CDR1 SGHRS and CDR2 YFSETQ come from the germline V gene. V was clipped by 0 bases and J by 4 bases, with 9 bases between them. The CDR3 protein is CASSLEGTPDTQYF. The CDR3 DNA sequence: TGCGCCAGCAGCTTGGAAGGTACCCCAGATACGCAGTATTTT.

The chain combines TRBV29-1 with TRBJ2-1; D not certain. The CDR3 is made up of 15 amino acids. Trimming removed 4 bases at V and 2 bases at J, with 15 bases between. CDR1 is SQVTM and CDR2 is ANQGSEA in the germline V gene. Written as DNA, the CDR3 is TGCAGCGTTGTCCCCCGGCGGAACCCCTACAATGAGCAGTTCTTC. Amino acids: CSVVPRRNPYNEQFF.

This clonotype was seen a handful of times. The rearrangement uses TRBV28 and TRBJ2-5, with a weak D call TRBD1 (5 bases). The CDR3 totals 15 residues. The germline V gene has CDR1 MDHEN and CDR2 SYDVKM. V lost 10 bases to trimming and J lost 5 bases, with 23 bases between them. Here the CDR3 DNA reads TGTGCCACCATCCCTCTGGGGCAGGCTGTGGAGACCCAGTACTTC. Its translation is CATIPLGQAVETQYF. The variable domain in full, completed from reference TRBV28 and TRBJ2-5, reads DVKVTQSSRYLVKRTGEKVFLECVQDMDHENMFWYRQDPGLGLRLIYFSYDVKMKEKGDIPEGYSVSREKKERFSLILESASTNQTSMYLCATIPLGQAVETQYFGPGTRLLVL.

This clonotype was seen more than once but under ten times. V gene TRBV20-1 combines with J gene TRBJ1-5; TRBD1 matches 8 bases. Germline trimming cut 7 bases from V and 4 bases from J; bases unmatched to any gene: 3. Germline CDR1 is DFQATT and CDR2 is SNEGSKA (reference sequence). The length of the CDR3 is 12 residues. This chain's CDR3 is CSVRGPNQPQHF. The CDR3 DNA reads TGCAGTGTCAGGGGGCCTAATCAGCCCCAGCATTTT.